The TCR beta chain under discussion was sequenced for a study of blood T cells in healthy people across ages. Study-wide results and limits: Using unsorted PBMCs precluded a conclusive naive versus antigen-experienced comparison. Per million T cells, TCR beta diversity dropped roughly linearly as age increased.

The study drew donors from healthy Caucasian individuals in Russia aged about 6 to 95. It was with a sample-barcoded 5' primer and a J-beta primer mix that a second PCR of about 7 to 12 cycles was run. CDR3-containing paired-end reads numbering at least 2.5 million came from each sample. TCRdb re-analysed the 5' RACE reads in MiXCR, keeping a single row per CDR3 protein. Among about 680,000 distinct CDR3 sequences listed, roughly 50% were seen once. This clonotype was recorded a few times. As yet, its antigen is unknown. This CDR3 comprises 13 residues. Looked up from germline, CDR1 is SQVTM and CDR2 is ANQGSEA. J was trimmed by 1 base and V by 6 bases; bases with no gene match: 5.

The sequence came from a woman aged 55-70 years in good health. This sequence joins TRBV29-1 and TRBJ2-7; 8 bases are shared with TRBD1. The sequencing sample was made of blood. CDR3: CSVTGQGSYEQYF. CDR3 DNA sequence: TGCAGCGTGACCGGACAGGGTTCCTACGAGCAGTACTTC.